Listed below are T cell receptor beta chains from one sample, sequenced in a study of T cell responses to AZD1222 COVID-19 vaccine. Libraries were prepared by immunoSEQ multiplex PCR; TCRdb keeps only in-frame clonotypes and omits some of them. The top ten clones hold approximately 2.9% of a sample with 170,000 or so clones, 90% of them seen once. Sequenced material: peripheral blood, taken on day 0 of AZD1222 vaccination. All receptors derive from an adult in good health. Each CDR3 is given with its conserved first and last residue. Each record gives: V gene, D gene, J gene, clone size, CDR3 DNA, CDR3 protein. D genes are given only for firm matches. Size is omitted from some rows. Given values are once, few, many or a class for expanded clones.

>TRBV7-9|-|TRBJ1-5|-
TGTGCCAGCAGCTTAGTGGATCAGCCCCAGCATTTT
CASSLVDQPQHF
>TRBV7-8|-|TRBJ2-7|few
TGTGCCAGCAGCCCCCGGTTTGGGGGGATAAAACCCGAGCAGTACTTC
CASSPRFGGIKPEQYF
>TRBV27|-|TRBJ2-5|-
TGTGCCAGCAGTTCCTCCATTTCCTTCGGGTACCAAGAGACCCAGTACTTC
CASSSSISFGYQETQYF
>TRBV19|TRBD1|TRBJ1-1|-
TGTGCCAGTATCCGAGGGACAGGGGGCTTTATGGCTTTCTTT
CASIRGTGGFMAFF
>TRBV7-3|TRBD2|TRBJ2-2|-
TGTGCCAGCAGCTTGGGACTAGGGAGCACCGGGGAGCTGTTTTTT
CASSLGLGSTGELFF
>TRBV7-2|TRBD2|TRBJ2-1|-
TGTGCCAGCAGCTTAGTTGCTAGCGGGGCTTGGTACAATGAGCAGTTCTTC
CASSLVASGAWYNEQFF
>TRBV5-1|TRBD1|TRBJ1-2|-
TGCGCCAGCAGCTCCACCGGGACAGATTATGGCTACACCTTC
CASSSTGTDYGYTF
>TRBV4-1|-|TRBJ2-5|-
TGCGCCAGCAGCCAATCCCTCAGCGGGCAAGAGACCCAGTACTTC
CASSQSLSGQETQYF
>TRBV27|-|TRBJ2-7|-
TGTGCCAGCAGCCCGGCCAGACTCGGGCACTACGAGCAGTACTTC
CASSPARLGHYEQYF
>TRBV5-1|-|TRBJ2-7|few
TGCGCCAGCAGCTTGCTGGCGGGGCAGGCACGCGAGCAGTACTTC
CASSLLAGQAREQYF
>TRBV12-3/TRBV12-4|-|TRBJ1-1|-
TGTGCCAGCAGTTCTCAATACACTGAAGCTTTCTTT
CASSSQYTEAFF
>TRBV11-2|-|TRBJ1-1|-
TGTGCCAGCAGCCCCTGGCAGGGAGGAAACACTGAAGCTTTCTTT
CASSPWQGGNTEAFF
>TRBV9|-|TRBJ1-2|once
TGTGCCAGCAGCGTAGCTACAGGGTACTATGGCTACACCTTC
CASSVATGYYGYTF
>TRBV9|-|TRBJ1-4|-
TGTGCCAGCAGCGTTGGCGCAGGTAATGAAAAACTGTTTTTT
CASSVGAGNEKLFF
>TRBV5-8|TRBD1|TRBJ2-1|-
TGTGCCAGCAGCTTCCGGGACAGGGGGTTCTCTGAGCAGTTCTTC
CASSFRDRGFSEQFF
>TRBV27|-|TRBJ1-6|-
TGTGCCAGCAGTTTAGGCTGGGGGCTCGGGGATAATTCACCCCTCCACTTT
CASSLGWGLGDNSPLHF
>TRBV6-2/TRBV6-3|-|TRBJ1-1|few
TGTGCCAGCAGCCTGACGGGGACATCACACACTGAAGCTTTCTTT
CASSLTGTSHTEAFF
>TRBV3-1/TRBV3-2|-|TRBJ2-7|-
TGTGCCAGCAGCCAAGTTCCCTCCTACGAGCAGTACTTC
CASSQVPSYEQYF
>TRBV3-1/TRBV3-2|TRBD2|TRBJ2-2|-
TGTGCCAGCAGCCTACGGGGGGCCGGGGAGCTGTTTTTT
CASSLRGAGELFF
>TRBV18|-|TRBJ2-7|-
TGCGCCAGCTCAGGAGTTTACGAGCAGTACTTC
CASSGVYEQYF
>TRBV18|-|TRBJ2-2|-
TGTGCCAGCTCATCAACCTTGGACACCGGGGAGCTGTTTTTT
CASSSTLDTGELFF
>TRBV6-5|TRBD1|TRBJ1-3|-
TGTGCCAGCAGTTGGGACAGTTCTCGCTCAAACACCATATATTTT
CASSWDSSRSNTIYF
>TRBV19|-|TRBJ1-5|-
TGTGCCAGTAGTATAGCCCACGGCGGGCAGCCCCAGCATTTT
CASSIAHGGQPQHF
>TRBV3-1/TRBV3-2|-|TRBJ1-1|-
TGTGCCAGCATCGAGGGGGGCGCGGACACTGAAGCTTTCTTT
CASIEGGADTEAFF
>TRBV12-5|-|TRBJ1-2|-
TGTGCTAGTGGTTTGGTGCGGGGCACCAACTATGGCTACACCTTC
CASGLVRGTNYGYTF
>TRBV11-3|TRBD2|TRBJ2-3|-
TGTGCCAGCAGTAACCGACTAGCGCCAATTAACACAGATACGCAGTATTTT
CASSNRLAPINTDTQYF
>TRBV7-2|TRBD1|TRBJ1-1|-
TGTGCCAGCAGCTTTAGACAGGGGAAGACTGAAGCTTTCTTT
CASSFRQGKTEAFF
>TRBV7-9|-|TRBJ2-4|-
TGTGCCAGCAGCGATAGCGGAGCCAAAAACATTCAGTACTTC
CASSDSGAKNIQYF
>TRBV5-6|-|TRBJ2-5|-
TGTGCCAGCAGCTTGGCGGGTCCGGTGACAGGTCAAGAGACCCAGTACTTC
CASSLAGPVTGQETQYF
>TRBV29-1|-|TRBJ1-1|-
TGCAGCGTTCTTTGGGGGAACACTGAAGCTTTCTTT
CSVLWGNTEAFF
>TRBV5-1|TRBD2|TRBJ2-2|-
TGCGCCAGCAGCTTGGGACTAGCGGGGAGAGCATCCGGGGAGCTGTTTTTT
CASSLGLAGRASGELFF
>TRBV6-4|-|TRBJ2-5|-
TGTGCCAGCAGGCTACCGAGAGCGCAAGAGACCCAGTACTTC
CASRLPRAQETQYF
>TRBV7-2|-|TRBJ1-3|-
TGTGCCAGCAGCCCGATGCAGGGATCTGGAAACACCATATATTTT
CASSPMQGSGNTIYF
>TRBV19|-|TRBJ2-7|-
TGTGCCAGTAGTCTGGCGGGGGCAGCCGAGCAGTACTTC
CASSLAGAAEQYF
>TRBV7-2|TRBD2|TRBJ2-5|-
TGTGCCAGCAGGATTAGCGGGGGGGGCAAAGAGACCCAGTACTTC
CASRISGGGKETQYF
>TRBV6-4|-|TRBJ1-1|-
TGTGCCAGCAGTGAGGGTTCGGGGAGAAACACTGAAGCTTTCTTT
CASSEGSGRNTEAFF
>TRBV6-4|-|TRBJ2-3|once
TGTGCCAGCAGGCGGAGGGTAAGGGAAACAGATACGCAGTATTTT
CASRRRVRETDTQYF
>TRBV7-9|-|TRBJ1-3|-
TGTGCCAGCAGCGGCTCCCGGGACCGAGTTTCTGGAAACACCATATATTTT
CASSGSRDRVSGNTIYF
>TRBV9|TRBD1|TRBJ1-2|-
TGTGCCAGCAGCGTAGAGGCAGGGGGCGAGTATGGCTACACCTTC
CASSVEAGGEYGYTF
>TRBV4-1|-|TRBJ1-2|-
TGCGCCAGCAGCCAAGCTACGACTAGAGTGGACTATGGCTACACCTTC
CASSQATTRVDYGYTF
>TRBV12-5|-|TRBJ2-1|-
TGTGCTAGTGTGGGCTCCTACAATGAGCAGTTCTTC
CASVGSYNEQFF
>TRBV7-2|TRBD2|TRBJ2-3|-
TGTGCCAGCAGCTTAGTGGGCGGGGGGAGCGCAGATACGCAGTATTTT
CASSLVGGGSADTQYF
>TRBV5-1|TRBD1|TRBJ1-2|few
TGCGCCAGCAGCCTCGACAGGGGGAACGGCTACACCTTC
CASSLDRGNGYTF
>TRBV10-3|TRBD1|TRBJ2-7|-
TGTGCCATCAGCCCGGGACAGGGGTCCTACGAGCAGTACTTC
CAISPGQGSYEQYF